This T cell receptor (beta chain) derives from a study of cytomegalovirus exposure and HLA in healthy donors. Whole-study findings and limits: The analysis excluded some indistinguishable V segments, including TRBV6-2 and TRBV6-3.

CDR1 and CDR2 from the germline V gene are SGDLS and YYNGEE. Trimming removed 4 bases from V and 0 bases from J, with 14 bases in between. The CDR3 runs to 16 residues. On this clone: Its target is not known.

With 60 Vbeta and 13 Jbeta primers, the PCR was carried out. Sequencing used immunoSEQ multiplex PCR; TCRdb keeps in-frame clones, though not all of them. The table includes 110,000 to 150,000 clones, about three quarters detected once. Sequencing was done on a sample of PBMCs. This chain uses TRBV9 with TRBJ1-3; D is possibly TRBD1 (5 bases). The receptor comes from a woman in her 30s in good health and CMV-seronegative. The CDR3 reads CASSPGEGPSGNTIYF. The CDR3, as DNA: TGTGCCAGCAGCCCGGGGGAAGGCCCCTCTGGAAACACCATATATTTT.